Following are 30 T cell receptor beta chains from one sample sequenced in a study of T-cell memory formation after mild COVID-19. TCRdb used MiXCR to reprocess the 5' RACE reads, holding one entry per CDR3 protein. In the table there are about 45,000 distinct CDR3 sequences, about 7.3% of which are singletons. Input material: PBMCs or a T cell subset sorted from them (not recorded which). Source of these receptors: a man between 18 and 29 years old who had mild COVID-19 (a few samples of this study predate the infection). Cell type and time point are not known.

The chain couples TRBV29-1 to TRBJ1-2, with 7 bases fitting TRBD1. The CDR3 length is 11 residues. Per the germline V gene, CDR1 is SQVTM and CDR2 is ANQGSEA. V lost 5 bases, J lost 6 bases, and 3 bases stayed unmatched. CDR3 amino acids: CSVHRGNGYTF. The CDR3, as DNA: TGCAGCGTTCACAGGGGAAATGGCTACACCTTC.

This clonotype turned up a few times. J is TRBJ2-3 and V is TRBV7-2, with 9 nucleotides matching TRBD2. From germline, CDR1 is SGHTA and CDR2 FQGNSA. This CDR3 has 18 residues. J was trimmed by 5 bases and V by 2 bases; bases with no gene match: 14. In nucleotides, the CDR3 is TGTGCCAGCAGCTTAAGATTGAGATTAGCGGGGGCCCTAGATACGCAGTATTTT. It is translated as CASSLRLRLAGALDTQYF.

V and J are TRBV12-3 or TRBV12-4 and TRBJ2-3; 9 bases line up with TRBD2. The J segment lost 6 bases and the V segment lost 6 bases, leaving 7 bases of the junction unmatched. This CDR3 spans 14 amino acids. In DNA, the CDR3 is TGTGCCAGCAGCCCAGGCACTAGCGGGGATACGCAGTATTTT. Translating it yields CASSPGTSGDTQYF.

The rearrangement uses TRBV4-3 and TRBJ2-1; D tentatively fits TRBD1 or TRBD2 (5 bases each). The CDR3 is 14 residues long. V was pared by 0 bases and J by 7 bases, with 10 bases between. Germline CDR1 and CDR2: LGHNA and YSLEER. The CDR3 protein is CASSQESWGNEQFF. The CDR3 DNA reads TGCGCCAGCAGCCAAGAAAGTTGGGGGAATGAGCAGTTCTTC.

This clonotype was seen only a few times. The CDR3 reads CASSQGRDRGAENIQYF. For the CDR3, the DNA is TGCGCCAGCAGCCAAGGGCGGGACAGGGGTGCGGAGAACATTCAGTACTTC. J is TRBJ2-4 and V is TRBV4-3, with TRBD1 matching 10 bases. Germline V gives CDR1 LGHNA, CDR2 YSLEER. There are 17 residues in the CDR3. The V segment lost 1 base and the J segment 7 bases; nucleotides outside the gene matches: 10.

The gene calls are TRBV28 and TRBJ1-4, with D uncertain. V shed 5 bases and J shed 0 bases, with 10 bases lying between them. The germline V gene encodes CDR1 MDHEN and CDR2 SYDVKM. The CDR3 has 15 residues. Here the CDR3 DNA reads TGTGCCAGCAGTCCCTGGGCCGCAACTAATGAAAAACTGTTTTTT. Its protein product is CASSPWAATNEKLFF.

This clonotype was recorded a few times. The chain recombines TRBV5-1 with TRBJ2-3; D remains ambiguous. Germline-derived CDR1 and CDR2 are SGHRS and YFSETQ. V was clipped by 3 bases and J by 2 bases, with 13 bases between them. The CDR3 is made up of 15 amino acids. DNA of the CDR3: TGCGCCAGCAGCTCCTCCTTAGGGTCCACAGATACGCAGTATTTT. The encoded protein is CASSSSLGSTDTQYF.

In its sample, this clonotype was seen many times. The chain is built from TRBV3-1 and TRBJ2-7; TRBD2 might be the D (5 bases). Germline CDR1 and CDR2: LGHDT and YNNKEL (reference sequence). The CDR3 spans 13 residues. V was trimmed by 2 bases and J by 7 bases, leaving 12 bases between them. The CDR3 here is CASSQSVRGEQYF. DNA of the CDR3: TGTGCCAGCAGCCAATCGGTTCGGGGAGAGCAGTACTTC.

This clonotype was picked up a small number of times. This chain connects TRBV7-2 to TRBJ2-1, with 7 bases lining up with TRBD1. The CDR3 runs to 13 residues. V was pared by 5 bases and J by 5 bases, with 3 bases of the junction left unmatched. The germline V gene has CDR1 SGHTA and CDR2 FQGNSA. The CDR3 region is CASSKGQHNEQFF. CDR3 DNA: TGTGCCAGCAGCAAGGGACAGCACAATGAGCAGTTCTTC.

The chain is built from TRBV7-2 and TRBJ2-5, with a possible D match to TRBD1 (5 bases). V lost 1 base and J lost 6, with 12 bases in between. This CDR3 spans 14 amino acids. The germline gives CDR1 SGHTA, CDR2 FQGNSA. Here the CDR3 DNA reads TGTGCCAGCAGCTTAGGAGGCAGGGTAAAGACCCAGTACTTC. Translating it yields CASSLGGRVKTQYF.

Only a few counts were recorded for this clonotype. V is TRBV12-3 or TRBV12-4 and J is TRBJ1-5; 9 nucleotides line up with TRBD1. This CDR3 contains 16 residues. With V trimmed by 5 bases and J by 0 bases, 5 bases remained unmatched. CDR3 loop: CASSQDRGYSNQPQHF. As DNA, the CDR3 is TGTGCCAGCAGTCAGGACAGGGGATATAGCAATCAGCCCCAGCATTTT.

This clonotype was counted a few times. This chain uses TRBV6-5 with TRBJ2-2; TRBD1 aligns across 11 bases. This CDR3 is built from 16 residues. Losses at the gene ends were 5 bases for V and 5 bases for J; bases not matched to a gene: 7. Germline V gene data show CDR1 as MNHEY and CDR2 as SVGAGI. CDR3 nucleotides: TGTGCCAGCAGTCGCACCGGGACAGGGGGAACCGGGGAGCTGTTTTTT. This gives the protein CASSRTGTGGTGELFF.

There are many counts of this clonotype. V gene TRBV29-1 combines with J gene TRBJ2-5, with 7 bases that match TRBD1. V dropped 6 bases and J dropped 2; count of bases not matched to a gene: 12. From germline, CDR1 is SQVTM and CDR2 ANQGSEA. CDR3 length: 15 residues. CDR3 sequence reads: CSVGTAAYSQETQYF. The CDR3 DNA reads TGCAGCGTCGGGACAGCCGCATACTCTCAAGAGACCCAGTACTTC.

This clonotype has just a few counts. The rearrangement uses TRBV3-2 and TRBJ1-5. TRBV3-2 is a pseudogene. This CDR3 contains 13 residues. CDR3: CASSQVLYQPQHF. The DNA for the CDR3 is TGTGCCAGCAGCCAAGTTCTCTACCAGCCCCAGCATTTT.

This clonotype was seen at least ten times. The V gene is TRBV5-1, the J gene TRBJ2-2; TRBD2 aligns across 11 bases. The V gene end was trimmed by 4 bases and the J gene end by 9 bases; junction bases not matched to a gene: 11. The germline CDR1 and CDR2 sequences are SGHRS and YFSETQ. The CDR3 totals 16 residues. In nucleotides, the CDR3 is TGCGCCAGCAGCCCTACTAGCGGGGGATCTGCGAGGGAGCTGTTTTTT. Its protein product is CASSPTSGGSARELFF.

This clonotype has only a few counts. The J gene is TRBJ2-7, the V gene TRBV7-9; D possibly matches TRBD1 or TRBD2 (5 bases each). The germline V and J ends were trimmed by 1 base and 6 bases, with 13 bases remaining between them. There are 14 residues in the CDR3. Germline V gene data show CDR1 as SEHNR and CDR2 as FQNEAQ (reference sequence). The CDR3: CASSLDVAGTEQYF. In nucleotides, the CDR3 is TGTGCCAGCAGCTTAGACGTGGCAGGGACCGAGCAGTACTTC.

The genes are TRBV7-2 and TRBJ2-5, with 12 bases lining up with TRBD2. This CDR3 has 16 amino acids. The trim removed 4 bases at V and 5 bases at J, leaving 8 bases unmatched. Germline V gives CDR1 SGHTA, CDR2 FQGNSA. For the CDR3, the DNA is TGTGCCAGCAGCTCGCCTAGCGGGGGGGCCGCGGAGACCCAGTACTTC. It specifies CASSSPSGGAAETQYF.

This clonotype was observed a few times. The chain links TRBV5-4 to TRBJ2-1; D gene uncertain. Trimming pared 2 bases from V and 2 bases from J, leaving 8 bases between. This CDR3 has 14 residues. Germline V CDR1 and CDR2: SGHNT, YYREEE (reference sequence). The CDR3 DNA reads as TGTGCCAGCAGCTTCGGCGGAACCTACAATGAGCAGTTCTTC. Its translation is CASSFGGTYNEQFF.

This clonotype was found a few times. The V and J genes are TRBV15 and TRBJ2-7; maybe TRBD2 (5 bases). This CDR3 contains 14 residues. Germline lookup yields CDR1 LNHNV and CDR2 YYDKDF (reference sequence). Trimming took off 3 bases at V and 2 bases at J, with 11 bases between the two ends. CDR3 loop: CATSRDSGPYEQYF. For the CDR3, the DNA is TGTGCCACCAGCAGGGACTCCGGCCCCTACGAGCAGTACTTC.

The genes are TRBV2 and TRBJ1-6; D may be TRBD1 (6 bases). This CDR3 is 13 amino acids long. CDR1 and CDR2 from the germline V gene are SNHLY and FYNNEI. V was shortened by 3 bases and J by 6 bases, with 6 bases between the two germline ends. CDR3 amino acids: CASSDRGNSPLHF. As DNA, the CDR3 is TGTGCCAGCAGTGACAGGGGTAATTCACCCCTCCACTTT.

This clonotype was observed at least ten times. V usage is TRBV5-1 and J usage is TRBJ2-3, with TRBD2 matching over 8 bases. The CDR3 loop spans 17 amino acids. Germline CDR1 and CDR2: SGHRS and YFSETQ. J gave up 3 bases and V 2 bases, and 11 bases lay outside the gene matches. CDR3 sequence: CASSFSYAGGNTDTQYF. The CDR3 DNA follows: TGCGCCAGCAGCTTCTCCTATGCGGGGGGAAATACAGATACGCAGTATTTT.

The chain joins TRBV7-2 to TRBJ2-5; 8 bases are a match to TRBD1. Per the germline V gene, CDR1 is SGHTA and CDR2 is FQGNSA. The ends lost 2 bases at V and 5 bases at J; junction bases unmatched: 4. The CDR3 is 14 amino acids. The CDR3 DNA reads TGTGCCAGCAGCTTATCGGACAGGGAGGAGACCCAGTACTTC. This sequence encodes CASSLSDREETQYF.

The rearrangement joins TRBV12-3 or TRBV12-4 to TRBJ2-7; D is uncertain. V was clipped by 5 bases and J by 3 bases, with 11 bases between them. This CDR3 has 13 residues. In DNA form, the CDR3 reads TGTGCCAGCAGTCTCTTATGGGGCTACGAGCAGTACTTC. Translated, it gives CASSLLWGYEQYF.

This clonotype was counted only a few times. The chain recombines TRBV28 with TRBJ2-7; D remains unclear. In germline, CDR1 is MDHEN, CDR2 SYDVKM. Trimming shortened V by 4 bases and J by 2 bases, and 12 bases separated the two germline ends. The CDR3 runs to 14 residues. In nucleotides, the CDR3 is TGTGCCAGCAGTTCGAACCAAACCCCCTACGAGCAGTACTTC. Amino acid sequence: CASSSNQTPYEQYF.

This clonotype was detected many times. The rearrangement joins TRBV5-1 to TRBJ1-3; TRBD1 agrees at 10 bases. Germline V gene data show CDR1 as SGHRS and CDR2 as YFSETQ. The CDR3 spans 16 residues. Unmatched junction bases numbered 3, after V lost 1 base and J lost 2 bases. CDR3 DNA sequence: TGCGCCAGCAGCTTGCTAGGACAGGGGGCTGGAAACACCATATATTTT. Translating gives CASSLLGQGAGNTIYF.

This clonotype showed up just once. The chain has TRBV7-3 and TRBJ2-7; D is possibly TRBD2 (5 bases). Germline assignment: CDR1 SGHTA and CDR2 FQGTGA. The CDR3 has 17 residues. Trimming removed 7 bases from V and 0 bases from J, with 22 bases in between. For the CDR3, the DNA is TGTGCCAGCACCCAGGAGGTGGAGATTTCGAGCTCCTACGAGCAGTACTTC. Amino acids: CASTQEVEISSSYEQYF.

This clonotype was seen only a few times. The chain employs TRBV20-1 and TRBJ1-1, with TRBD1 matching 12 bases. The CDR3 is made up of 15 amino acids. J gave up 3 bases and V 5 bases, and 7 bases lay outside the gene matches. Germline assignment: CDR1 DFQATT and CDR2 SNEGSKA (reference sequence). CDR3 coding DNA: TGCAGTGCTTCCGGGACAGGGGGCATGTACACTGAAGCTTTCTTT. Translated: CSASGTGGMYTEAFF.

The chain links TRBV6-6 to TRBJ1-1; D unresolved. V was clipped by 6 bases and J by 4 bases, with 15 bases between them. The CDR3 spans 14 residues. Germline assignment: CDR1 MNHNY and CDR2 SVGAGI (reference sequence). The CDR3 coding sequence is TGTGCCAGCAGACCTCGGGCGGGGATCACTGAAGCTTTCTTT. It specifies CASRPRAGITEAFF.

The V gene is TRBV5-1, the J gene TRBJ2-2; D is unresolved. Germline V gene lookup returns CDR1 SGHRS and CDR2 YFSETQ. CDR3 size: 15 residues. Trimming removed 0 bases from V and 4 bases from J, with 10 bases in between. CDR3 loop: CASSLEALITGELFF. The CDR3, as DNA: TGCGCCAGCAGCTTGGAGGCACTCATCACCGGGGAGCTGTTTTTT.

The V gene is TRBV20-1, the J gene TRBJ1-4; D unresolved. The CDR3 spans 13 residues. From germline, CDR1 is DFQATT and CDR2 SNEGSKA (reference sequence). Between the trimmed V and J ends, which lost 3 bases and 7 bases, there was a span of 12 bases. The CDR3 nucleotides read TGCAGTGCTAGCAACAAATGGCGTGAAAAACTGTTTTTT. This encodes CSASNKWREKLFF.